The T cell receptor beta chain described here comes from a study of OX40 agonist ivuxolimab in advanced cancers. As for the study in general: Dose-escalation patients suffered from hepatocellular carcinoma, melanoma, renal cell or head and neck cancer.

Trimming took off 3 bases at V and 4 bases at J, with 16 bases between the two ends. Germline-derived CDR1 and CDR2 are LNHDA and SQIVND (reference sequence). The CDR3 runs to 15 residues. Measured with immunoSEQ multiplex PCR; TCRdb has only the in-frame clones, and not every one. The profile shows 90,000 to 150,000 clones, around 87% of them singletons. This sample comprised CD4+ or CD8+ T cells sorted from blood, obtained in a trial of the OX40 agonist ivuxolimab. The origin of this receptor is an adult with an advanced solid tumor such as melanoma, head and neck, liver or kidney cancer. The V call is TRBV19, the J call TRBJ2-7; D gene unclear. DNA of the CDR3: TGTGCCAGTAGTATGGTCGGACCCCTATTTTACGAGCAGTACTTC. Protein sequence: CASSMVGPLFYEQYF.